These T cell receptor beta chains were read from a single sample in a study of response to subunit inactivated influenza vaccine. TCRdb redid the calling of the RT-PCR reads with MiXCR, one entry per CDR3 protein. Seen here are roughly 170,000 distinct CDR3 sequences, roughly 8.7% observed once, and the top ten hold approximately 11%. The sequencing used non-naive T cells sorted from PBMCs, collected on the day of vaccination. These receptors all come from a man in his fifties who received an inactivated influenza vaccine. Each CDR3 is given with its conserved first and last residue. Each record gives: D gene, clone size, V gene, J gene, CDR3 protein. The D gene is left open where the match is weak. Clone size, where shown, is once, few, many, or a class for clones that have expanded.

D gene: TRBD1
clone size: -
V gene: TRBV4-3
J gene: TRBJ1-4
CDR3 protein: CASSQEPGQSSEKLFF

D gene: -
clone size: many
V gene: TRBV15
J gene: TRBJ2-1
CDR3 protein: CATSRDSQGQFF

D gene: -
clone size: -
V gene: TRBV12-3/TRBV12-4
J gene: TRBJ2-1
CDR3 protein: CASSLGQVKHNEQFF

D gene: -
clone size: -
V gene: TRBV5-6
J gene: TRBJ2-7
CDR3 protein: CASSRGLPYEQYF

D gene: TRBD2
clone size: many
V gene: TRBV3-1
J gene: TRBJ2-3
CDR3 protein: CASSQGPSGRTDTQYF

D gene: -
clone size: few
V gene: TRBV7-9
J gene: TRBJ2-1
CDR3 protein: CASSQRSGTPNNEQFF

D gene: -
clone size: few
V gene: TRBV5-1
J gene: TRBJ1-4
CDR3 protein: CASSAFGSEKLFF

D gene: TRBD2
clone size: many
V gene: TRBV7-7
J gene: TRBJ2-7
CDR3 protein: CASRFRMLASGNYEQYF

D gene: TRBD1
clone size: few
V gene: TRBV20-1
J gene: TRBJ1-5
CDR3 protein: CSARDLQGASNQPQHF

D gene: TRBD2
clone size: few
V gene: TRBV7-8
J gene: TRBJ2-1
CDR3 protein: CASSLVYRLAGTPRYNEQFF

D gene: TRBD2
clone size: -
V gene: TRBV7-2
J gene: TRBJ2-7
CDR3 protein: CASSPSWGGYEQYF

D gene: TRBD2
clone size: many
V gene: TRBV5-1
J gene: TRBJ2-5
CDR3 protein: CASRAGGLKTQYF

D gene: -
clone size: -
V gene: TRBV18
J gene: TRBJ1-6
CDR3 protein: CASSPQGTYNSPLHF

D gene: -
clone size: -
V gene: TRBV7-9
J gene: TRBJ1-3
CDR3 protein: CASSLVSGASGNTIYF

D gene: -
clone size: -
V gene: TRBV28
J gene: TRBJ2-6
CDR3 protein: CASTPYTGANVLTF

D gene: -
clone size: many
V gene: TRBV30
J gene: TRBJ2-6
CDR3 protein: CAWSLSGANVLTF

D gene: TRBD2
clone size: -
V gene: TRBV20-1
J gene: TRBJ2-3
CDR3 protein: CSALAGGPYFSSTDTQYF

D gene: -
clone size: many
V gene: TRBV7-4
J gene: TRBJ1-5
CDR3 protein: CASSTGPQPQHF

D gene: TRBD1
clone size: -
V gene: TRBV5-1
J gene: TRBJ1-2
CDR3 protein: CASSLGGTAYGYTF

D gene: -
clone size: few
V gene: TRBV7-2
J gene: TRBJ1-4
CDR3 protein: CASSRKGGKLFF

D gene: -
clone size: many
V gene: TRBV20-1
J gene: TRBJ2-1
CDR3 protein: CSAREDSLGNEQFF

D gene: -
clone size: few
V gene: TRBV6-2/TRBV6-3
J gene: TRBJ2-1
CDR3 protein: CASSWDGNNEQFF

D gene: TRBD1
clone size: -
V gene: TRBV20-1
J gene: TRBJ2-7
CDR3 protein: CSANPGTGGTYEQYF

D gene: TRBD1
clone size: many
V gene: TRBV6-5
J gene: TRBJ1-5
CDR3 protein: CASSYSDRNLYSNQPQHF

D gene: -
clone size: -
V gene: TRBV20-1
J gene: TRBJ1-1
CDR3 protein: CSARGGRGYMNTEAFF

D gene: TRBD2
clone size: many
V gene: TRBV27
J gene: TRBJ2-1
CDR3 protein: CASSRTSGGDSSYNEQFF

D gene: TRBD1
clone size: few
V gene: TRBV5-1
J gene: TRBJ1-6
CDR3 protein: CASSATFTGGASPSPLHF

D gene: TRBD2
clone size: -
V gene: TRBV9
J gene: TRBJ2-1
CDR3 protein: CASSPPRLVAGRGVNEQFF

D gene: TRBD1
clone size: many
V gene: TRBV7-2
J gene: TRBJ1-6
CDR3 protein: CASSPGGINSPLHF

D gene: TRBD2
clone size: many
V gene: TRBV25-1
J gene: TRBJ2-1
CDR3 protein: CASSDDMTSGYYNEQFF

D gene: -
clone size: -
V gene: TRBV27
J gene: TRBJ1-2
CDR3 protein: CASRPEGWGYGYTF

D gene: -
clone size: -
V gene: TRBV9
J gene: TRBJ2-5
CDR3 protein: CASSVDWGETQYF

D gene: TRBD1
clone size: -
V gene: TRBV24-1
J gene: TRBJ2-1
CDR3 protein: CATSDWDRVNEQFF

D gene: TRBD1
clone size: many
V gene: TRBV24-1
J gene: TRBJ2-1
CDR3 protein: CATSGYRGVQNEQFF

D gene: TRBD2
clone size: -
V gene: TRBV6-1
J gene: TRBJ2-5
CDR3 protein: CASSRPGLAGTETQYF

D gene: TRBD2
clone size: few
V gene: TRBV5-1
J gene: TRBJ2-5
CDR3 protein: CASSLRGGPVETQYF

D gene: -
clone size: -
V gene: TRBV5-1
J gene: TRBJ1-1
CDR3 protein: CASSYRERTEAFF

D gene: -
clone size: few
V gene: TRBV6-5
J gene: TRBJ1-1
CDR3 protein: CASSNLRWGTEAFF

D gene: -
clone size: -
V gene: TRBV4-3
J gene: TRBJ1-2
CDR3 protein: CASSQDGGHNYGYTF

D gene: -
clone size: many
V gene: TRBV4-3
J gene: TRBJ2-1
CDR3 protein: CASSIGRDNEQFF

D gene: -
clone size: few
V gene: TRBV2
J gene: TRBJ2-3
CDR3 protein: CASSVSTDTQYF

D gene: -
clone size: few
V gene: TRBV20-1
J gene: TRBJ1-1
CDR3 protein: CSARRQEAFF

D gene: TRBD2
clone size: -
V gene: TRBV20-1
J gene: TRBJ2-7
CDR3 protein: CSASLAGGFYEQYF

D gene: -
clone size: few
V gene: TRBV20-1
J gene: TRBJ2-2
CDR3 protein: CSAAAGHDITGELFF